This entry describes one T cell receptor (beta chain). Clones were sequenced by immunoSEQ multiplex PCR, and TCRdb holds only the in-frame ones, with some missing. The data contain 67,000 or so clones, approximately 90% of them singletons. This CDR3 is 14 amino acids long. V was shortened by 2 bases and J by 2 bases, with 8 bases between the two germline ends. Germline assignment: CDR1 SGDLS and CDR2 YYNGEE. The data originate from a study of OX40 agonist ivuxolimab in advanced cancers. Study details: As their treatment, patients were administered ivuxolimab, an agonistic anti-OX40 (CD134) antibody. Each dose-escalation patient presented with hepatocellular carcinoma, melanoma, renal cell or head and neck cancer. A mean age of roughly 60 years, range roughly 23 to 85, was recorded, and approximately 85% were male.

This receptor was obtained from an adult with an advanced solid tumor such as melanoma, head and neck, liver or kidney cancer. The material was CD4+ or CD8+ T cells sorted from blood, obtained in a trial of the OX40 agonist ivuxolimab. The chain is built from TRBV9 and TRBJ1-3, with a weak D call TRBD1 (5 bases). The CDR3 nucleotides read TGTGCCAGCAGCGTGCAGGGACCTGGAAACACCATATATTTT. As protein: CASSVQGPGNTIYF. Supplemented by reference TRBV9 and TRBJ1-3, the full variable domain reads DSGVTQTPKHLITATGQRVTLRCSPRSGDLSVYWYQQSLDQGLQFLIQYYNGEERAKGNILERFSAQQFPDLHSELNLSSLELGDSALYFCASSVQGPGNTIYFGEGSWLTVV.